These 6 T cell receptor beta chains were all obtained from the same sample, sequenced in a study of blood T cell repertoires in COVID-19 (dated by TCRdb to between 2020 and 2021). Preparation of the library involved the immunoSEQ multiplex PCR assay. TCRdb provides this immuneACCESS table in a form limited to in-frame rearrangements. Some clones are lacking; in checked studies, under half of them reflect an unresolved V gene, and why the rest are absent is not known. For this sample the table gives 100,000 to 120,000 clones, of which about 88% were detected only once. The top ten clones comprise about 3% of the sample. Sequencing was done on a sample of peripheral blood. These receptors came from a woman aged 45-60 years with acute or convalescent COVID-19.

This clone has just one count. The J gene is TRBJ2-6, the V gene TRBV7-6; 10 bases line up with TRBD2. The CDR3 length is 19 residues. The V gene's germline CDR1 is SGHVS and CDR2 FNYEAQ. V lost 5 bases to trimming and J lost 2 bases; unmatched junction nucleotides: 12. CDR3 protein: CASSRLGTSGTPGANVLTF. As DNA, the CDR3 is TGTGCCAGCAGCCGTTTAGGAACTAGCGGGACCCCTGGGGCCAACGTCCTGACTTTC.

CDR3 in DNA: TGTGCCAGCTCACCTAGAGTTACCTCTGGGGCCAACGTCCTGACTTTC. Protein product: CASSPRVTSGANVLTF. V usage is TRBV18 and J usage is TRBJ2-6, with D unclear. Germline V CDR1 and CDR2: KGHSH, LQKENI. CDR3 size: 16 residues. Trimming pared 3 bases from V and 0 bases from J, leaving 9 bases between. Filled out from reference TRBV18 and TRBJ2-6, the complete variable domain reads NAGVMQNPRHLVRRRGQEARLRCSPMKGHSHVYWYRQLPEEGLKFMVYLQKENIIDESGMPKERFSAEFPKEGPSILRIQQVVRGDSAAYFCASSPRVTSGANVLTFGAGSRLTVL.

The rearrangement joins TRBV28 to TRBJ2-7; the match to TRBD1 covers 11 bases. V was pared by 8 bases and J by 3 bases, with 9 bases of the junction left unmatched. The CDR3 runs to 15 residues. Germline values: CDR1 MDHEN, CDR2 SYDVKM. CDR3: CASRPGGTGGYEQYF. As DNA, the CDR3 is TGTGCCAGCCGACCAGGTGGGACAGGGGGCTACGAGCAGTACTTC.

The chain links TRBV6-5 to TRBJ1-3; no definite D call. The CDR3 runs to 14 residues. CDR1 and CDR2 from the germline V gene are MNHEY and SVGAGI. The V and J ends lost 6 bases and 4 bases respectively, with 13 bases between them. CDR3 nucleotides: TGTGCCAGCAGCGTTGAGCGGCGGGGAAACACCATATATTTT. As protein: CASSVERRGNTIYF.

The J gene is TRBJ2-3, the V gene TRBV5-1, with TRBD1 matching 8 bases. The J segment lost 5 bases and the V segment lost 2 bases, leaving 4 bases of the junction unmatched. CDR1 SGHRS and CDR2 YFSETQ come from the germline V gene. The CDR3 is 14 amino acids. DNA for the CDR3: TGCGCCAGCAGCTTAGACAGGGGAGGAGATACGCAGTATTTT. Its protein is CASSLDRGGDTQYF.

The chain combines TRBV6-1 with TRBJ2-3; D unresolved. Trimming removed 3 bases at V and 0 bases at J, with 13 bases between. The germline V gene has CDR1 MNHNS and CDR2 SASEGT. CDR3 length: 16 residues. The CDR3, as DNA: TGTGCCAGCAGTGATTTGTGGGCCGGTAGCACAGATACGCAGTATTTT. The encoded protein is CASSDLWAGSTDTQYF.